What follows is one TCR beta chain and its context. Its matching antigen is unknown. The data were obtained in a study of a mutant IDH1 vaccine in newly diagnosed glioma. Study summary: Vaccinations, eight in total, occurred in weeks 1, 3, 5, 7, 11, 15, 19, 23.

Looked up from germline, CDR1 is SNHLY and CDR2 is FYNNEI. The length of the CDR3 is 14 residues. Trimming cost V 4 bases and J 7 bases, with 14 bases left between them. Sequencing was performed with immunoSEQ multiplex PCR; in TCRdb, only in-frame clones are kept and a portion is missing. The sample includes tens of thousands of clones, around 87% seen only once; the top ten take about 1.4%. Time point denoted: week 23, last vaccination. Alongside topical imiquimod, each dose of vaccine comprised 300 ug of mutant IDH1 20-mer peptide. The receptor's source is a man in his forties with glioma. The V and J genes are TRBV2 and TRBJ1-5; tentative D call: TRBD1 (5 bases). This sample comprised PBMCs, obtained from a glioma patient whose treatment included an IDH1 peptide vaccine. The CDR3 protein is CASSVKGIGQPQHF. As DNA, the CDR3 is TGTGCCAGCAGTGTTAAGGGGATTGGGCAGCCCCAGCATTTT.